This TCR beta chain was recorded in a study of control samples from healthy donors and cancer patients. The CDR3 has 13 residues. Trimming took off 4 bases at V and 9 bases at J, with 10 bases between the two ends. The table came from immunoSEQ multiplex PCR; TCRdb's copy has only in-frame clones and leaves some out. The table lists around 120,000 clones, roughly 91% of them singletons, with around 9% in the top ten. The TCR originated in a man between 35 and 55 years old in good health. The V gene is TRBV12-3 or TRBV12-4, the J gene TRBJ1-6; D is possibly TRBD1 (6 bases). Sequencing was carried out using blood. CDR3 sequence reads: CASSYREFSPLHF. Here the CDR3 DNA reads TGTGCCAGCAGTTACAGGGAGTTTTCACCCCTCCACTTT.